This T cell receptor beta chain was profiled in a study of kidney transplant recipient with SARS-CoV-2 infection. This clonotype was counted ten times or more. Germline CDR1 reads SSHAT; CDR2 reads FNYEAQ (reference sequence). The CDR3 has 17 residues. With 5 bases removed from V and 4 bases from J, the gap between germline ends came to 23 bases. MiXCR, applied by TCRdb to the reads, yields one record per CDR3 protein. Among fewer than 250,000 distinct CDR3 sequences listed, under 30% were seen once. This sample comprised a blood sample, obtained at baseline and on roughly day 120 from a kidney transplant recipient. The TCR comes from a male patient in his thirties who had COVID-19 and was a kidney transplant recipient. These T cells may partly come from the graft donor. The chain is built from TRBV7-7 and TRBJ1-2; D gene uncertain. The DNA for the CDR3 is TGTGCCAGCAGCCACGCCATTAAGTGCCGAAAGACCTATGGCTACACCTTC. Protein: CASSHAIKCRKTYGYTF.